The clone carrying this T cell receptor beta chain was seen only once. Its target is not known. The data were taken from a study of radiotherapy plus CTLA-4 blockade in lung cancer. Study-wide results and limits: Tumor-origin TCR clones grew in blood after radiotherapy plus ipilimumab.

The CDR3 has 14 residues. V was pared by 1 base and J by 8 bases, with 13 bases between. Germline V gene data show CDR1 as SGHRS and CDR2 as YFSETQ. The data were produced by immunoSEQ multiplex PCR, yet TCRdb's version contains in-frame clones alone and is incomplete. Of about 98,000 clones in the sample, 80% to 85% were seen once. Chemo-refractory metastatic non-small-cell lung cancer patients were treated with focal radiation plus CTLA-4 blockade with ipilimumab. This material consisted of peripheral blood, taken from a patient treated with radiotherapy plus ipilimumab. This receptor was obtained from a human donor with non-small cell lung cancer who had a partial response to radiotherapy plus ipilimumab. The genes are TRBV5-1 and TRBJ2-1; D not certain. In DNA, the CDR3 is TGCGCCAGCAGCTTGTCTCATAGTATTTATGAGCAGTTCTTC. Protein: CASSLSHSIYEQFF.